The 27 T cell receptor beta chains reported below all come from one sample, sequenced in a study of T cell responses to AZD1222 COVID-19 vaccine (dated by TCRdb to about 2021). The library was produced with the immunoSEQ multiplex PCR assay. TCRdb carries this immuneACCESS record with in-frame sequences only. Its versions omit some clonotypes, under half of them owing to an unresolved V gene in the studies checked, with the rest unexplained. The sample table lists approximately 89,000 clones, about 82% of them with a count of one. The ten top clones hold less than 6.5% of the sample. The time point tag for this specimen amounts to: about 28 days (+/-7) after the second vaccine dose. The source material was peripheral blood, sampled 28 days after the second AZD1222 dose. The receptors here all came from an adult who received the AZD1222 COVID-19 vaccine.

The CDR3 sequence is CASSHSPGTGSNQPQHF. As DNA, the CDR3 is TGTGCCAGCTCACACTCACCCGGGACAGGGAGCAATCAGCCCCAGCATTTT. The chain links TRBV18 to TRBJ1-5, with TRBD1 identical over 9 bases. CDR1 KGHSH and CDR2 LQKENI come from the germline V gene. The CDR3 spans 17 residues. V was pared by 4 bases and J by 1 base, with 8 bases of the junction left unmatched.

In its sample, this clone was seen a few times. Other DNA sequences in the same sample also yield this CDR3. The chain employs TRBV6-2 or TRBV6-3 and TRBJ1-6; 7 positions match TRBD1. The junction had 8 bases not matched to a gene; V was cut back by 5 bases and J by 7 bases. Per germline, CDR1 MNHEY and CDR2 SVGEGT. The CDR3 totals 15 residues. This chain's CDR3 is CASSRPTGANSPLHF. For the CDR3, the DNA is TGTGCCAGCAGTCGCCCCACAGGGGCCAATTCACCCCTCCACTTT.

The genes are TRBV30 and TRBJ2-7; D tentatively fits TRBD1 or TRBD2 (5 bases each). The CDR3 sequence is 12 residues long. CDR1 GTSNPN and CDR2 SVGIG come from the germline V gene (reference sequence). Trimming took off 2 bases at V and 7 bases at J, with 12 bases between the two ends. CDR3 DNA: TGTGCCTGGAGTACCGGGACCCTAGAGCAGTACTTC. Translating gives CAWSTGTLEQYF. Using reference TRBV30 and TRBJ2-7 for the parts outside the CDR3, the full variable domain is SQTIHQWPATLVQPVGSPLSLECTVEGTSNPNLYWYRQAAGRGLQLLFYSVGIGQISSEVPQNLSASRPQDRQFILSSKKLLLSDSGFYLCAWSTGTLEQYFGPGTRLTVT.

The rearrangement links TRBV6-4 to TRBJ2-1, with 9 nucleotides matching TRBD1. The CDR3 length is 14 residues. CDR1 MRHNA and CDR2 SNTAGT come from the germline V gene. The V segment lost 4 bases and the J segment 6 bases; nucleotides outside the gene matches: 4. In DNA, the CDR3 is TGTGCCAGCAGTGCGGACAGGGGTGGCAATGAGCAGTTCTTC. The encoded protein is CASSADRGGNEQFF.

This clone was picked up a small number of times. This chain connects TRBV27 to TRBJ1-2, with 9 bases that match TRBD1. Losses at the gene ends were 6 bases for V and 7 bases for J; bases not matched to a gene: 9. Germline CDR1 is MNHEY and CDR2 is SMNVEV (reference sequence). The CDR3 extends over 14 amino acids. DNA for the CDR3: TGTGCCAGCAGGATAACAGGGGGCGCGGGTGGCTACACCTTC. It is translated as CASRITGGAGGYTF.

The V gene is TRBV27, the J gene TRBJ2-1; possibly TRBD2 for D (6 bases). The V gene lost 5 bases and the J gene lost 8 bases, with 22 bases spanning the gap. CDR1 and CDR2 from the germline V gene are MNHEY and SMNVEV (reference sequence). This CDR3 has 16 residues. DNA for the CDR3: TGTGCCAGCAGTCCGGCCTCCACGCGGAGGAGGGATGAGCAGTTCTTC. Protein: CASSPASTRRRDEQFF.

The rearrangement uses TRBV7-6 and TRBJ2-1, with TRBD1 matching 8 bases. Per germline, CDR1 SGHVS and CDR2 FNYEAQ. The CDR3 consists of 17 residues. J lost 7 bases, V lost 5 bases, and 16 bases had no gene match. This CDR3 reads CASSAAGGEQRMNEQFF. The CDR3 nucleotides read TGTGCCAGCAGCGCTGCAGGGGGCGAACAGCGTATGAATGAGCAGTTCTTC.

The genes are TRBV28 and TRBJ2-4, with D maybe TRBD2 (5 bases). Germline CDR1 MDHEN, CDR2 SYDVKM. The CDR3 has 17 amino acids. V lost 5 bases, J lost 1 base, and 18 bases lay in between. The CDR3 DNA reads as TGTGCCAGCAGTCCTCCCACGGGGTCACGGGCCAAAAACATTCAGTACTTC. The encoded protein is CASSPPTGSRAKNIQYF. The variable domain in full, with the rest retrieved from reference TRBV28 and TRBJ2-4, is DVKVTQSSRYLVKRTGEKVFLECVQDMDHENMFWYRQDPGLGLRLIYFSYDVKMKEKGDIPEGYSVSREKKERFSLILESASTNQTSMYLCASSPPTGSRAKNIQYFGAGTRLSVL.

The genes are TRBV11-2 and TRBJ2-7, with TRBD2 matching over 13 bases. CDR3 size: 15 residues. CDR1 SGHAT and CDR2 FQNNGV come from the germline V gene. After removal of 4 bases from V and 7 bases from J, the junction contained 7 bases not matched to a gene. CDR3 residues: CASSSTSGGAVEQYF. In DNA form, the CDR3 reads TGTGCCAGCAGCTCTACTAGCGGGGGGGCTGTAGAGCAGTACTTC.

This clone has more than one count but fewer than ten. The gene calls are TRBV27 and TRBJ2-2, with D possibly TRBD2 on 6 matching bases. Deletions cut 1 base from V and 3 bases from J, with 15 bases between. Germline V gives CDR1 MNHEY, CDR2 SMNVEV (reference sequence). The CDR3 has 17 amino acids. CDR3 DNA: TGTGCCAGCAGTTTATATCCGAACCCGGGGGACACCGGGGAGCTGTTTTTT. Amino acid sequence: CASSLYPNPGDTGELFF.

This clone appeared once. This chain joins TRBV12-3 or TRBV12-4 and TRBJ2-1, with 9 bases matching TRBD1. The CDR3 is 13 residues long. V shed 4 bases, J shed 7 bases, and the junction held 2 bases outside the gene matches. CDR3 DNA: TGTGCCAGCAGTTGGACAGGGGCAAATGAGCAGTTCTTC. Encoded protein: CASSWTGANEQFF.

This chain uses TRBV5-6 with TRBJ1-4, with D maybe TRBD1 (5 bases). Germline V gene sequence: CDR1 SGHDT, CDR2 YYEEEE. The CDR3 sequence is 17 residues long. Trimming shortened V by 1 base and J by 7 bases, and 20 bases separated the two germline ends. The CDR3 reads CASSLRRTQAYGEKLFF. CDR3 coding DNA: TGTGCCAGCAGCTTGCGTAGAACACAGGCTTATGGTGAAAAACTGTTTTTT.

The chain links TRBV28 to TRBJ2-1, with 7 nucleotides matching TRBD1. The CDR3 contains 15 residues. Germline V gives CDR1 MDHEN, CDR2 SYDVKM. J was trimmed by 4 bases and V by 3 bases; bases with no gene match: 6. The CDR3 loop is CASSFPGTAYNEQFF. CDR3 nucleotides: TGTGCCAGCAGTTTCCCCGGGACAGCGTACAATGAGCAGTTCTTC.

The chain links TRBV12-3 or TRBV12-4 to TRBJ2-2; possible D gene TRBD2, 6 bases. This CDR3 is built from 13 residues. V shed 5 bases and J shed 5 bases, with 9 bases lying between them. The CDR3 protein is CASSLRGTGELFF. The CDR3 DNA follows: TGTGCCAGCAGTCTCCGGGGGACCGGGGAGCTGTTTTTT.

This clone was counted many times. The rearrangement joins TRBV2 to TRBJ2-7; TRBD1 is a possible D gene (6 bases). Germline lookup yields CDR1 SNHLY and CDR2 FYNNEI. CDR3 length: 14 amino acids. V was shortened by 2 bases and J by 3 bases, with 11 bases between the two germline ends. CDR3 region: CASSERGMIYEQYF. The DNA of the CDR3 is TGTGCCAGCAGTGAAAGGGGGATGATCTACGAGCAGTACTTC.

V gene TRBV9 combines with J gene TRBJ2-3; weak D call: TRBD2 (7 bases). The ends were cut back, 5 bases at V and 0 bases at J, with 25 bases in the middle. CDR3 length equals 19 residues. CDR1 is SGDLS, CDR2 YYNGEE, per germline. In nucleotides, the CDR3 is TGTGCCAGCAGTTCAGAAGGGGGGGCCCAAGGGACTAGCACAGATACGCAGTATTTT. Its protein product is CASSSEGGAQGTSTDTQYF.

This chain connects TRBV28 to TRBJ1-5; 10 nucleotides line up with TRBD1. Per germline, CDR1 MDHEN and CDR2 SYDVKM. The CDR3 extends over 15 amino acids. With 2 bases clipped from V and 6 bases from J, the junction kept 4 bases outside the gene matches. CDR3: CASSLMGQGSQPQHF. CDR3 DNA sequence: TGTGCCAGCAGTTTAATGGGACAGGGGAGTCAGCCCCAGCATTTT.

The CDR3 DNA sequence: TGTGCCAGTAGTATAGATTTTAGCAGGGCAAAAAACATTCAGTACTTC. Protein sequence: CASSIDFSRAKNIQYF. The chain has TRBV19 and TRBJ2-4, with a tentative D call TRBD1 (5 bases). The CDR3 loop spans 16 amino acids. CDR1 is LNHDA, CDR2 SQIVND, per germline (reference sequence). Between the trimmed V and J ends, which lost 0 bases and 4 bases, there was a span of 13 bases.

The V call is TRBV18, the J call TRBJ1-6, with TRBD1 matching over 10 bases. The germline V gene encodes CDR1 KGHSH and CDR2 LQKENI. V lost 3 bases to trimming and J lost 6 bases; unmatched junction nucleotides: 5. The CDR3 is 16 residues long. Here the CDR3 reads CASSPLGDRGNSPLHF. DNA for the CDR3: TGTGCCAGCTCACCGTTGGGGGACAGGGGTAATTCACCCCTCCACTTT.

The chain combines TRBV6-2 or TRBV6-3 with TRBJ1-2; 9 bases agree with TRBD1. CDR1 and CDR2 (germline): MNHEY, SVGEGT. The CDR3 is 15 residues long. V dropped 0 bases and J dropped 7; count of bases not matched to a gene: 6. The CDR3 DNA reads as TGTGCCAGCAGTTACTCTGAACAGGGGGCGCGTGGCTACACCTTC. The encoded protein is CASSYSEQGARGYTF.

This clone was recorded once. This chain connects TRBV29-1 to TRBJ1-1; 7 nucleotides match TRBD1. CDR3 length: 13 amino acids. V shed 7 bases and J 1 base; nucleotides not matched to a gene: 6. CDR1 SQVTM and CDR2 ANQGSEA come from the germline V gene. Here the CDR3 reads CSAHRGGNTEAFF. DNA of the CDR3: TGCAGCGCCCACAGGGGAGGGAACACTGAAGCTTTCTTT.

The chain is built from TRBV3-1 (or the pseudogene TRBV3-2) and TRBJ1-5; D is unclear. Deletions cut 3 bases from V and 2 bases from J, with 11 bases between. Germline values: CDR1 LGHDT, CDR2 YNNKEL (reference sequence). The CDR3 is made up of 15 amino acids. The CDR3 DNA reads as TGTGCCAGCAGCCAGGCCCCTGCGGGCAATCAGCCCCAGCATTTT. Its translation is CASSQAPAGNQPQHF.

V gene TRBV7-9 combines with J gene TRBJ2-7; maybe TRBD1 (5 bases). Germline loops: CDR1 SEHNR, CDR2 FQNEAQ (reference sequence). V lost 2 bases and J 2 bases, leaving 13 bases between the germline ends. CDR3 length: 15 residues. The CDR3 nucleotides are TGTGCCAGCAGCTTATTGTCCCAGGGCGCCTACGAGCAGTACTTC. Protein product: CASSLLSQGAYEQYF.

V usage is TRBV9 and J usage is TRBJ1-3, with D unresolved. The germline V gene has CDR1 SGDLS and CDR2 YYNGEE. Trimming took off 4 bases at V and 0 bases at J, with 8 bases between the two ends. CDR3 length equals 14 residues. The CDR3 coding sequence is TGTGCCAGCAGCCCTCCGGGCTCTGGAAACACCATATATTTT. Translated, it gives CASSPPGSGNTIYF. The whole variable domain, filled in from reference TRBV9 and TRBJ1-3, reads DSGVTQTPKHLITATGQRVTLRCSPRSGDLSVYWYQQSLDQGLQFLIQYYNGEERAKGNILERFSAQQFPDLHSELNLSSLELGDSALYFCASSPPGSGNTIYFGEGSWLTVV.

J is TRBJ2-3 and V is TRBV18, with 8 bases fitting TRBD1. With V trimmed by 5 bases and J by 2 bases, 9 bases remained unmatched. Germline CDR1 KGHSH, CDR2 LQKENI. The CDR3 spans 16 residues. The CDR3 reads CASSGTGTGFTDTQYF. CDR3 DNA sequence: TGTGCCAGCTCAGGTACCGGGACAGGCTTCACAGATACGCAGTATTTT.

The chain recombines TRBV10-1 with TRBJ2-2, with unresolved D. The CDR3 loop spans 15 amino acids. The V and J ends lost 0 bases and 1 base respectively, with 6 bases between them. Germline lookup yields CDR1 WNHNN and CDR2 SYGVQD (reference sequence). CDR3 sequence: CASSESTLNTGELFF. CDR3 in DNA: TGCGCCAGCAGTGAGTCGACCCTGAACACCGGGGAGCTGTTTTTT.

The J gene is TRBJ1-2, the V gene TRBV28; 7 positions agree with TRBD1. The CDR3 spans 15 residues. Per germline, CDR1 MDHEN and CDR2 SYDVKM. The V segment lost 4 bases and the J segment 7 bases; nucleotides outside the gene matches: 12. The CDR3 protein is CASSSTGAPGSGYTF. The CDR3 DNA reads TGTGCCAGCAGTTCAACAGGGGCCCCGGGGAGTGGCTACACCTTC.